This entry describes one T cell receptor beta chain. It lacks a known antigen. Base qualities are not at hand, and no much larger clone is one base apart. The sample comes from a study of T cell repertoires in cytomegalovirus infection (dated by TCRdb to about 2019). Turning to the overall study: Recently identified HLA-C-restricted CMV epitopes, whose presentation resists viral immunomodulation, were targeted by peptide stimulations together with well-studied HLA-B-restricted epitopes. Because public TCR beta signatures pointed to carriage of CMV infection together with the matching HLA type, the HLA type of each donor mattered for the analysis. What the research found in general, with its limitations: In both this cohort and an independent cohort of several hundred donors, the cumulative frequency of public TCR beta family members distinguished carriers of CMV infection plus the relevant HLA type. The ex vivo response was dominated by HLA-C-restricted CMV-specific TCR beta clonotypes, which also provided the single most frequent clonotype in two of eight donors.

The instrument given in TCRdb is Illumina HiSeq 1500. TCRdb trimmed the raw reads at Q25, called clones with MiXCR and kept productive beta chains. A single entry per CDR3 protein holds the most common genes and DNA from its merged rows. The sample includes approximately 1,000,000 distinct CDR3 sequences, with approximately 32% observed a single time. The leading ten clones occupy under 15% of the sample. From the germline V gene (reference sequence), CDR1 is SEHNR and CDR2 is FQNEAQ. The CDR3 runs 16 residues from the cysteine to the phenylalanine. Only the CDR3 DNA is retained, 48 bases long and in frame from the first base. Trimming removed 1 base from V and 9 bases from J, leaving 16 bases between the germline ends. In light of the paper, this sample's treatment or condition label describes: in vitro stimulation with specific CMV peptide epitopes to enrich CMV-specific T cells.

The rearranged chain carries TRBV7-9 and TRBJ1-6; a confident D gene designation cannot be given. The receptor comes from a human donor in good health (CMV status not recorded). Some clones in this sample may be carry-over from other donors' samples. This specimen consisted of cultured CD8+ T cells from PBMCs, obtained from culture after CMV antigen stimulation. The DNA is as follows: TGTGCCAGCAGCTTAGGCCTTCGGGGAGCTGTTTCACCCCTCCACTTT. This translates into CASSLGLRGAVSPLHF. Here the CDR3 is joined to the reference TRBV7-9 and TRBJ1-6 genes, and the full variable domain is: DTGVSQNPRHKITKRGQNVTFRCDPISEHNRLYWYRQTLGQGPEFLTYFQNEAQLEKSRLLSDRFSAERPKGSFSTLEIQRTEQGDSAMYLCASSLGLRGAVSPLHFGNGTRLTVT.